The 11 T cell receptor beta chains below all came from one sample that was sequenced in a study of blood T cell repertoires in COVID-19. Clones were sequenced by immunoSEQ multiplex PCR, and TCRdb holds only the in-frame ones, with some missing. The sample records approximately 130,000 clones, 84% being singletons. Sequenced input: peripheral blood. The origin of the receptors is a human donor in a cohort sampled during active COVID-19.

V and J are TRBV3-1 (or the pseudogene TRBV3-2) and TRBJ1-6, with 10 bases lining up with TRBD1. The V gene end was trimmed by 1 base and the J gene end by 9 bases; junction bases not matched to a gene: 6. The CDR3 totals 16 residues. Looked up from germline, CDR1 is LGHDT and CDR2 is YNNKEL (reference sequence). The CDR3 DNA follows: TGTGCCAGCAGCCAAGCCGGACAGGGGGTTGGTTCACCCCTCCACTTT. Translating gives CASSQAGQGVGSPLHF.

The rearrangement uses TRBV9 and TRBJ2-7, with TRBD1 as a possible D gene (5 bases). The CDR3 length is 15 residues. V lost 0 bases, J lost 2 bases, and 12 bases lay in between. Looked up from germline, CDR1 is SGDLS and CDR2 is YYNGEE. The CDR3 region has the DNA TGTGCCAGCAGCGTAGACGAGACAGATGCCTACGAGCAGTACTTC. Amino acid sequence: CASSVDETDAYEQYF.

This chain joins TRBV7-3 and TRBJ1-5, with D unclear. CDR3 length equals 13 residues. Between the trimmed V and J ends, which lost 2 bases and 4 bases, there was a span of 6 bases. From germline, CDR1 is SGHTA and CDR2 FQGTGA. The CDR3 nucleotides read TGTGCCAGCAGCTTATCCCCTAATCAGCCCCAGCATTTT. It specifies CASSLSPNQPQHF.

This clone was observed at least ten times. The chain employs TRBV11-2 and TRBJ2-1; 15 nucleotides align to TRBD2. CDR3 length equals 19 residues. Looked up from germline, CDR1 is SGHAT and CDR2 is FQNNGV. The J segment lost 0 bases and the V segment lost 4 bases, leaving 7 bases of the junction unmatched. The CDR3 nucleotides are TGTGCCAGCAGCTCCATTGGGACTAGCGGGGGGCGCTCCTACAATGAGCAGTTCTTC. Residues: CASSSIGTSGGRSYNEQFF.

The V and J genes are TRBV3-1 (or the pseudogene TRBV3-2) and TRBJ2-1, with a possible D match to TRBD1 (5 bases). Germline lookup yields CDR1 LGHDT and CDR2 YNNKEL (reference sequence). The CDR3 runs to 14 residues. The V end was cut by 4 bases, the J end by 4 bases, with 11 bases between. The CDR3 region is CASSPPRTYNEQFF. The CDR3 DNA is TGTGCCAGCAGCCCCCCCCGGACATACAATGAGCAGTTCTTC.

This sequence joins TRBV5-1 and TRBJ1-5; the match to TRBD1 covers 8 bases. This CDR3 spans 14 amino acids. After removal of 4 bases from V and 2 bases from J, the junction contained 2 bases not matched to a gene. Germline-derived CDR1 and CDR2 are SGHRS and YFSETQ. The CDR3 is CASSPTGGNQPQHF. The CDR3 DNA reads as TGCGCCAGCAGCCCGACAGGGGGCAATCAGCCCCAGCATTTT.

This chain connects TRBV29-1 to TRBJ1-2; 11 bases line up with TRBD1. The germline gives CDR1 SQVTM, CDR2 ANQGSEA. CDR3 length: 13 residues. J lost 2 bases, V lost 6 bases, and 2 bases had no gene match. CDR3 region: CSVGDRGNYGYTF. For the CDR3, the DNA is TGCAGCGTGGGGGACAGGGGGAACTATGGCTACACCTTC.

The V and J genes are TRBV30 and TRBJ2-1; D not resolved. This CDR3 region has 13 residues. The germline V and J ends were trimmed by 4 bases and 3 bases, with 10 bases remaining between them. Germline assignment: CDR1 GTSNPN and CDR2 SVGIG (reference sequence). This CDR3 is CAWMWSLYNEQFF. Written as DNA, the CDR3 is TGTGCCTGGATGTGGAGCCTCTACAATGAGCAGTTCTTC.

The V gene is TRBV3-1 (or the pseudogene TRBV3-2), the J gene TRBJ2-3; 9 bases fit TRBD2. The CDR3 is made up of 15 amino acids. CDR1 is LGHDT, CDR2 YNNKEL, per germline (reference sequence). V lost 0 bases, J lost 11 bases, and 9 bases stayed unmatched. DNA of the CDR3: TGTGCCAGCAGCCAAGAGAGGCTAGCGGGGAAGATGCAGTATTTT. It codes for CASSQERLAGKMQYF.

In this sample, this clone turned up a few times. This chain uses TRBV14 with TRBJ1-2; D is unresolved. Germline V gene sequence: CDR1 SGHDN, CDR2 FVKESK. CDR3 length equals 14 residues. The V end lost 2 bases, the J end lost 0 bases, and 7 bases lay between the germline ends. The CDR3 loop is CASSQHSSNYGYTF. The DNA of the CDR3 is TGTGCCAGCAGCCAACACTCTTCTAACTATGGCTACACCTTC.

The chain carries TRBV15 and TRBJ1-4; no clear D gene. Trimming shortened V by 0 bases and J by 11 bases, and 10 bases separated the two germline ends. Germline V gene data show CDR1 as LNHNV and CDR2 as YYDKDF (reference sequence). The CDR3 extends over 13 amino acids. The CDR3 bases are TGTGCCACCAGCAGAGACGGTTTGAGGAAACTGTTTTTT. Amino acid sequence: CATSRDGLRKLFF.